This entry describes one T cell receptor beta chain. Its target is unknown. The CDR3 totals 13 residues. Germline assignment: CDR1 DFQATT and CDR2 SNEGSKA (reference sequence). This sample stems from a study of post-analysis software for immune sequencing data. Study overall: Secondary progressive, relapsing-remitting and progressive-relapsing multiple sclerosis were among the included disease courses.

Points from the study as a whole: Significantly decreased normalized Chao1 diversity was recorded for multiple sclerosis patients relative to controls. Patients carried a few TRBV segments more frequently than controls did, and TRBV5-6, TRBV5-1 and TRBV20-1 were among them. Co-batched samples clustered tightly together by F measure.

cDNA libraries for TCR beta contained unique molecular identifiers. One entry per CDR3 protein, called by TCRdb with MiXCR from the PCR reads. The sample yields approximately 630,000 distinct CDR3 sequences, 55% to 60% seen once. The chain is built from TRBV20-1 and TRBJ2-7; TRBD2 agrees at 7 bases. The closer fit of TRBJ2-5 to the DNA end suggests the J call may be wrong. This sequence originates from a girl aged 2 to 9 with multiple sclerosis. The sequenced sample consisted of blood. The CDR3 DNA reads as TGCAGTGGTGAGCGGGGAGGCGGTGAGACCCAGTACTTC. This codes for CSGERGGGETQYF.